The clone carrying this TCR beta chain was picked up a small number of times. The CDR3 has 14 residues. V was trimmed by 3 bases and J by 0 bases, leaving 8 bases between them. The germline V gene has CDR1 LGHNA and CDR2 YNFKEQ. The record originates from a study of blood T cell repertoires in COVID-19. The wider study: Researchers got acute and convalescent COVID-19 samples from the United States, Italy and Spain. In each case, the material was cDNA or gDNA derived from T cells, B-cell-depleted T cells, or PBMCs.

Per the study methods: Reference gene primer amplification gave estimated nucleated cell counts. The protocol was immunoSEQ multiplex PCR, while the TCRdb copy is restricted to in-frame clones and leaves out a portion. V and J calls and clone size are as listed in that table; D and trimming were resolved from the DNA. The table records 150,000 or so clones, 70% to 90% of them present only once. This chain uses TRBV4-2 with TRBJ1-1, with a tentative D call TRBD1 (5 bases). Sequenced: peripheral blood. This clonotype was sampled from a man aged 55 to 69 with COVID-19, enrolled during active disease. The CDR3 sequence: CASSQADMNTEAFF. CDR3 bases: TGTGCCAGCAGCCAGGCGGACATGAACACTGAAGCTTTCTTT.